This TCR beta chain is from a study of blood T cell repertoires in COVID-19. Looking at the study overall: The analysed material was cDNA or gDNA that came from T cells, B-cell-depleted T cells, or PBMCs.

The table lists this clone with a count of one. Losses at the gene ends were 0 bases for V and 3 bases for J; bases not matched to a gene: 15. In germline, CDR1 is WNHNN, CDR2 SYGVQD (reference sequence). This CDR3 has 20 amino acids. In the original processing: Counts of nucleated cells, estimated from reference gene primer amplification, were obtained. Sequencing used immunoSEQ multiplex PCR; TCRdb keeps in-frame clones, though not all of them. V, J and clone size were drawn from that table, and D and trimming were deduced from the DNA. This sample has roughly 400,000 clones; 88% occur once, and the top ten carry around 2%. Individuals aged about 18 to 90 years were recruited from roughly 22 US areas. Cohort assignment relied on participant-reported clinical history.

The receptor comes from a woman aged 40-49 years with acute COVID-19. J is TRBJ2-5 and V is TRBV10-1, with 11 nucleotides matching TRBD2. The material sequenced was PBMCs or T cells enriched from blood (not recorded which). CDR3 residues: CASSESTRGSGGVGKETQYF. The CDR3 DNA reads TGCGCCAGCAGTGAGTCGACTCGGGGTAGCGGGGGGGTAGGAAAAGAGACCCAGTACTTC.